The T cell receptor (beta chain) described here comes from a study of patients and donors after allogeneic stem cell transplantation. This clonotype was observed at least ten times. Each CDR3 protein gets one entry after TCRdb re-called the RT-PCR reads with MiXCR. The data show approximately 200,000 distinct CDR3 sequences, 13% to 15% seen once. The sample comprised blood, either unsorted or a sorted T cell fraction (not recorded which). The TCR comes from a human donor who was either an allogeneic HSCT recipient or a stem cell or donor lymphocyte infusion donor (not recorded which). It is not recorded whose cells these are; they may come from a transplant donor.

The CDR3 nucleotides are TGTGCCAGCAGCTCCGGAAAAACCTACGAGCAGTACTTC. It specifies CASSSGKTYEQYF. This chain uses TRBV7-8 with TRBJ2-7; D gene unclear. V lost 4 bases and J 2 bases, leaving 9 bases between the germline ends. The germline V gene encodes CDR1 SGHVS and CDR2 FQNEAQ. CDR3 length equals 13 residues.